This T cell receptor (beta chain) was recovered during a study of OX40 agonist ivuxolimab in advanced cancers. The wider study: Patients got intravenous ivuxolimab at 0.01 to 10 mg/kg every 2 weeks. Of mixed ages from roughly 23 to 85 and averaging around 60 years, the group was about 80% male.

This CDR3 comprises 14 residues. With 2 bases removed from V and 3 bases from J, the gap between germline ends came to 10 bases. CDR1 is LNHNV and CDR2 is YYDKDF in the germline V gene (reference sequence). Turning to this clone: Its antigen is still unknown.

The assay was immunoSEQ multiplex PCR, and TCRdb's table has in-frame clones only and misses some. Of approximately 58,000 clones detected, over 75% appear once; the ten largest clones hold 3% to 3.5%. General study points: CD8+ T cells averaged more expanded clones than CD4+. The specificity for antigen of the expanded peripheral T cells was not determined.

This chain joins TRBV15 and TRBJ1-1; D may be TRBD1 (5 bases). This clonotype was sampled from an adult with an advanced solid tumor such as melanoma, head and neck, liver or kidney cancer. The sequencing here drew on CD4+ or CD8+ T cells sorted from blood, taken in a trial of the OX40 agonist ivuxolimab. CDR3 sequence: CATSRQGGHTEAFF. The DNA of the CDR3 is TGTGCCACCAGCAGACAGGGTGGACACACTGAAGCTTTCTTT.